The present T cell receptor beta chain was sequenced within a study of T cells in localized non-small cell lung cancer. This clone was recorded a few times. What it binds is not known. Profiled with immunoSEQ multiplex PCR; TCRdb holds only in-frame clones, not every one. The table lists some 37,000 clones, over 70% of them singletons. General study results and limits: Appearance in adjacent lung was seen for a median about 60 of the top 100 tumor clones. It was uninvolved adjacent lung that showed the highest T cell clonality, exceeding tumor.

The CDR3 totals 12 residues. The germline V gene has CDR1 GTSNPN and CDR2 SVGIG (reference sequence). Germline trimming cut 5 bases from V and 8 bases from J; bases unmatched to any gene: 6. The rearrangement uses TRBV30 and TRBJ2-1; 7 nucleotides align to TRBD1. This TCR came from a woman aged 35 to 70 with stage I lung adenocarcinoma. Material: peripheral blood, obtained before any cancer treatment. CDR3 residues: CAWATGRHEQFF. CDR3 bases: TGTGCCTGGGCGACAGGGCGGCATGAGCAGTTCTTC.